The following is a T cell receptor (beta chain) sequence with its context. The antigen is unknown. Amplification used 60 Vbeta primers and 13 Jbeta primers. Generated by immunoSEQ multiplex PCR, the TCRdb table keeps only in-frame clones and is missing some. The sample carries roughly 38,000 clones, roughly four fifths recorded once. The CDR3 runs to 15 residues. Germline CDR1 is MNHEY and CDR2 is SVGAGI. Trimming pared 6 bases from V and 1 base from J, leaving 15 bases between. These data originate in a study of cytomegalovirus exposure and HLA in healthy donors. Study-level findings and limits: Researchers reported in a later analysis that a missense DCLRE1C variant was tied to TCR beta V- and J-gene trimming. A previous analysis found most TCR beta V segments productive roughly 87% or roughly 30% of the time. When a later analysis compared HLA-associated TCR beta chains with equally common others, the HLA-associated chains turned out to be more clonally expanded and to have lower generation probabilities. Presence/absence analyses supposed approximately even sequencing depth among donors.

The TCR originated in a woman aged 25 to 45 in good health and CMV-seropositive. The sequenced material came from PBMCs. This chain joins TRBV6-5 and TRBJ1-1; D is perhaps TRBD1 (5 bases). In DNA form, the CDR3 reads TGTGCCAGCAGATTCAGGGTCATGGGGAACACTGAAGCTTTCTTT. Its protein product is CASRFRVMGNTEAFF.